This TCR beta chain was profiled in a study of beta chain features in type 1 diabetes. General study points: Patients' naive, central memory and regulatory TCRB repertoires appeared more alike than those of healthy donors. Possibly, sequencing cDNA over-represented cells that had high TCR expression levels. When Type 1 diabetes patients were examined, their TCRB CDR3s proved moderately but significantly shorter in all four CD4+ subsets.

The whole isolated RNA underwent reverse transcription, so sequencing captured expressed TCRB transcripts. About 3.6 million reads on average were seen across naive, central memory and regulatory T cell samples. Profiled with immunoSEQ multiplex PCR; TCRdb holds only in-frame clones, not every one. The sample contains more than 150,000 clones, 11% of which appear only once. About this clone itself: What it recognizes is unknown.

This CDR3 has 16 amino acids. CDR1 LNHDA and CDR2 SQIVND come from the germline V gene (reference sequence). Germline trimming cut 4 bases from V and 6 bases from J; bases unmatched to any gene: 6. The receptor comes from a man between 18 and 29 years old in good health. Sequences were obtained from central memory CD4+ T cells from blood. The V gene is TRBV19, the J gene TRBJ2-2, with TRBD2 identical over 12 bases. CDR3 nucleotide sequence: TGTGCCAGTAGTAATCCTAGCGGGAGGGCCTCCGGGGAGCTGTTTTTT. Its translation: CASSNPSGRASGELFF.